This TCR beta chain stems from a study of shared clonotypes between healthy human individuals. CDR1 is SGHNT and CDR2 is YENEEA in the germline V gene. The J segment lost 6 bases and the V segment lost 5 bases, leaving 3 bases of the junction unmatched. The CDR3 length is 13 residues. Generated by immunoSEQ multiplex PCR, the TCRdb table keeps only in-frame clones and is missing some. The sample carries 2 million to 2.5 million clones, about 95% recorded once. Naive CD8 cells were CD45RO-negative, positively selected for CCR7, excluding terminally differentiated effector memory CD45RA+ cells. This chain links TRBV11-3 with TRBJ2-7; the match to TRBD2 covers 11 bases. The sequence was obtained from a man in his late teens or twenties in good health. The specimen was naive CD8+ T cells sorted from blood. This CDR3 is CASSIGTSGEQYF. The CDR3 DNA reads as TGTGCCAGCAGCATTGGGACTAGCGGCGAGCAGTACTTC.